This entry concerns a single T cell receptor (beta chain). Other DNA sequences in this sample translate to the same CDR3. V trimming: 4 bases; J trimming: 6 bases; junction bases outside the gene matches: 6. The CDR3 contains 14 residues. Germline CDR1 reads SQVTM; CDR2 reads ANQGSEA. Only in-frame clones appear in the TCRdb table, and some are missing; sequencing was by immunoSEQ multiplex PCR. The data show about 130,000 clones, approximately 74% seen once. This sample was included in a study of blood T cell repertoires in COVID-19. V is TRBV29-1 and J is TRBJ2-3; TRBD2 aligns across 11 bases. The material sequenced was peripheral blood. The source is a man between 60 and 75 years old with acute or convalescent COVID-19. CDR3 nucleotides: TGCAGCGTTGGCGTAGCGGGAGGGGTCGATACGCAGTATTTT. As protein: CSVGVAGGVDTQYF.